This TCR beta chain came from a study of PD-1 blockade in classical Hodgkin lymphoma. Libraries were prepared by immunoSEQ multiplex PCR; TCRdb keeps only in-frame clonotypes and omits some of them. The sample carries approximately 44,000 clones, just over 65% recorded once. This sample's time point: cycle 4 day 1 (C4D1), after six to seven weeks of nivolumab. Relapse was seen in all patients after autologous stem cell transplantation, and brentuximab vedotin exposure was variable. Sequenced here: peripheral blood mononuclear cells (PBMCs), sampled before the fourth cycle of nivolumab. This receptor was identified in a human donor with classical Hodgkin lymphoma.

The CDR3 coding sequence is TGTGCCAGCAGTTACACAGGGGGCTGGGACACTGAAGCTTTCTTT. Translating it yields CASSYTGGWDTEAFF. V and J are TRBV6-5 and TRBJ1-1; TRBD1 aligns across 9 bases. Germline CDR1 and CDR2: MNHEY and SVGAGI. The CDR3 is made up of 15 amino acids. Trimming at V came to 2 bases and at J to 3 bases, leaving 4 bases not matched to a gene.